This is a list of T cell receptor beta chains from one sample in a study of a mutant IDH1 vaccine in newly diagnosed glioma. TCRdb's table, derived via immunoSEQ multiplex PCR, lists solely in-frame clones and lacks some. This sample carries tens of thousands of clones, around 82% of them seen once, and the ten largest clones take roughly 7.1%. This material consisted of PBMCs, taken from a glioma patient treated with radiotherapy, temozolomide or both. These receptors originate from a woman aged 45 to 65 with glioma. CDR3s leave out the opening cysteine and the closing phenylalanine or tryptophan. Fields, in order: V gene, clone size, J gene, D gene, CDR3 protein. The D gene is left open where the match is weak. Not every row has a clone size; where given, it reads once, few, many or a size class.

V: TRBV9; size: NA; J: TRBJ1-3; D: TRBD1; CDR3: ASSVKTGGNFASGNTIY
V: TRBV15; size: NA; J: TRBJ1-1; D: NA; CDR3: ATSFSRGTEAF
V: TRBV10-3; size: few; J: TRBJ1-1; D: TRBD1; CDR3: AISGDSGDTEAF
V: TRBV18; size: NA; J: TRBJ1-5; D: TRBD1; CDR3: ASSPPGTASNQPQH
V: TRBV2; size: few; J: TRBJ1-5; D: NA; CDR3: ASSERTAWVQH
V: TRBV5-1; size: NA; J: TRBJ2-7; D: NA; CDR3: ASSPQLREQY
V: TRBV28; size: NA; J: TRBJ1-5; D: NA; CDR3: ASSYDDPQH
V: TRBV6-1; size: NA; J: TRBJ1-2; D: NA; CDR3: ASTEGASTFRT
V: TRBV5-4; size: NA; J: TRBJ2-7; D: TRBD1; CDR3: ASSSGQGADEQY
V: TRBV6-5; size: NA; J: TRBJ1-1; D: TRBD1; CDR3: ASRRGQGANTEAF
V: TRBV7-6; size: NA; J: TRBJ2-6; D: NA; CDR3: ASSSLQGSGANVLT
V: TRBV5-1; size: once; J: TRBJ2-7; D: TRBD2; CDR3: ASSLNIGLAYEQY
V: TRBV19; size: NA; J: TRBJ1-2; D: TRBD1; CDR3: ASSIRTGGRVHYGYT
V: TRBV19; size: NA; J: TRBJ1-5; D: NA; CDR3: ASLRKGAISRRPQH
V: TRBV6-5; size: NA; J: TRBJ2-2; D: TRBD1; CDR3: ASLGQGRTGELF
V: TRBV2; size: NA; J: TRBJ2-5; D: TRBD2; CDR3: ASSGRGGIKETQY
V: TRBV6-1; size: once; J: TRBJ1-1; D: TRBD1; CDR3: ASSEAWTGTLF
V: TRBV4-1; size: NA; J: TRBJ2-7; D: NA; CDR3: ASSQGSSGPWYEQY
V: TRBV5-6; size: once; J: TRBJ1-1; D: TRBD1; CDR3: ASSGTGGSEAF
V: TRBV21-1; size: NA; J: TRBJ1-5; D: NA; CDR3: ASMCDRCNQPQH
V: TRBV9; size: NA; J: TRBJ1-2; D: NA; CDR3: ASSVRGDGVYGYT
V: TRBV30; size: NA; J: TRBJ1-2; D: NA; CDR3: AWSVTRGPQLGYT
V: TRBV19; size: NA; J: TRBJ2-3; D: NA; CDR3: ASSTGDSYTQY
V: TRBV10-1; size: NA; J: TRBJ1-3; D: TRBD1; CDR3: ASSESTGGSGNTIY
V: TRBV4-1; size: NA; J: TRBJ1-3; D: NA; CDR3: ASSPPASQGTII
V: TRBV27; size: once; J: TRBJ1-2; D: TRBD1; CDR3: ASSPTTGFYGYT
V: TRBV5-8; size: NA; J: TRBJ2-3; D: NA; CDR3: ASSGGRDTQY
V: TRBV4-1; size: once; J: TRBJ2-3; D: NA; CDR3: ASTQGPITDTQY
V: TRBV2; size: NA; J: TRBJ1-1; D: NA; CDR3: ASIYRGGNGAF
V: TRBV5-4; size: NA; J: TRBJ1-4; D: NA; CDR3: ASSSPNEKLF
V: TRBV27; size: once; J: TRBJ1-2; D: NA; CDR3: ASSLLGAATGGYT
V: TRBV5-4; size: NA; J: TRBJ1-3; D: NA; CDR3: ASSLNAQISGNTIY
V: TRBV7-8; size: few; J: TRBJ1-1; D: TRBD1; CDR3: ASTLRGDSYGTEAF
V: TRBV4-2; size: NA; J: TRBJ1-2; D: NA; CDR3: ASSQEVMVLPGYGYT
V: TRBV4-1; size: NA; J: TRBJ1-3; D: NA; CDR3: ASSQDRGVSGNTIY
V: TRBV7-9; size: NA; J: TRBJ2-7; D: NA; CDR3: ASSPDGSYEQY
V: TRBV5-6; size: once; J: TRBJ2-3; D: NA; CDR3: ASSLGGKTDTQY
V: TRBV29-1; size: NA; J: TRBJ2-7; D: TRBD1; CDR3: SVEGTGDEQY
V: TRBV9; size: NA; J: TRBJ2-7; D: TRBD1; CDR3: ASSRTGGYYEQY
V: TRBV6-1; size: NA; J: TRBJ1-1; D: NA; CDR3: ASSEGVVNTEAF